The clone carrying this TCR beta chain was picked up a small number of times. Its antigen is unknown. The sample originates from a study of T cell repertoires in cytomegalovirus infection. One entry per CDR3 protein results from TCRdb running MiXCR on the reads. The repertoire holds roughly 180,000 distinct CDR3 sequences, about a fifth seen once, with roughly 25% in the top ten. This CDR3 has 13 amino acids. In germline, CDR1 is LGHNA, CDR2 YNFKEQ. V was pared by 4 bases and J by 2 bases, with 8 bases between. General observations from the study: Dominating the ex vivo response were HLA-C-restricted CMV-specific TCR beta clonotypes.

The receptor was derived from a human donor in good health (CMV status not recorded). Some clones in this sample may be carry-over from other donors' samples. The V and J genes are TRBV4-2 and TRBJ2-5; D is ambiguous. Source: CD8+ T cells from cultured PBMCs, taken from culture after CMV antigen stimulation. The CDR3 sequence: CASSPLGQETQYF. CDR3 sequence (DNA): TGTGCCAGCAGCCCCTTGGGGCAAGAGACCCAGTACTTC.